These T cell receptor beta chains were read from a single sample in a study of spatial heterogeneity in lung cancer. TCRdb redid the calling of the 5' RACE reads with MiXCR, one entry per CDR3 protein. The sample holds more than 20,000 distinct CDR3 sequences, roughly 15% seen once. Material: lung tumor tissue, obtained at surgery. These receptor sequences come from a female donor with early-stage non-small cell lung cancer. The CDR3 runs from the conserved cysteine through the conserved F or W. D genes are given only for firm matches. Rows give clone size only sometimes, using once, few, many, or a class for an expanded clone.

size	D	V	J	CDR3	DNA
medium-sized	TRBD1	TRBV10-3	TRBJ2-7	CAISADRLPGEQYF	TGTGCCATCAGTGCGGACAGGCTACCCGGGGAGCAGTACTTC
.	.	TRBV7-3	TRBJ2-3	CASSPGDTDTQYF	TGTGCCTCGTCGCCCGGGGACACAGATACGCAGTATTTT
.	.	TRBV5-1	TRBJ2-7	CASSFHFLGPSYEQYF	TGCGCCAGCAGCTTTCATTTCCTCGGGCCATCCTACGAGCAGTACTTC
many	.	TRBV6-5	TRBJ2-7	CASSYSPFDHEQYF	TGTGCCAGCAGTTACTCTCCTTTCGACCACGAGCAGTACTTC
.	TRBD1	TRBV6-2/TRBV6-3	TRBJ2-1	CATHRDRRLRDHEQFF	TGTGCCACGCACCGGGACAGGAGATTGAGGGATCATGAGCAGTTCTTC
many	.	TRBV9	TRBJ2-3	CASSVDSYSTDTQYF	TGTGCCAGCAGCGTAGACAGCTATAGCACAGATACGCAGTATTTT
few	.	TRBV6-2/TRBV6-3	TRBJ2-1	CASSQVQGRTGEQFF	TGTGCCAGCAGTCAGGTCCAGGGGCGGACGGGTGAGCAGTTCTTC
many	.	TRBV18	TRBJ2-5	CASSRLQETQYF	TGTGCCAGCTCTCGGTTACAAGAGACCCAGTACTTC
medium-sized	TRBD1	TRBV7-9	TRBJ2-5	CASSRSRDRGGYQETQYF	TGTGCCAGCAGCCGGAGCCGGGACAGGGGGGGATACCAAGAGACCCAGTACTTC
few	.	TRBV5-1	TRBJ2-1	CASRELPYYNEQFF	TGCGCCAGCAGGGAACTTCCGTATTACAATGAGCAGTTCTTC
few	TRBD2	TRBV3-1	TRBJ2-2	CASSPGLASGELFF	TGTGCCAGCAGCCCCGGACTAGCTTCGGGGGAGCTGTTTTTT
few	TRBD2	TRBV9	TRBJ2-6	CASSEGVGGSGANVLTF	TGTGCCAGCAGCGAGGGAGTCGGGGGGTCTGGGGCCAACGTCCTGACTTTC
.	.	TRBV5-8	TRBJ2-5	CASSLGFGTGQETQYF	TGTGCCAGCAGCTTGGGATTCGGGACGGGACAAGAGACCCAGTACTTC
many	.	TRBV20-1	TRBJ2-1	CSARALRGEQFF	TGCAGTGCTAGAGCCCTCCGGGGTGAGCAGTTCTTC
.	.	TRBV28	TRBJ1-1	CASSSQDMNTEAFF	TGTGCCAGCAGTTCTCAGGACATGAACACTGAAGCTTTCTTT
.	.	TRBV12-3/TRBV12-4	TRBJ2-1	CASRHQGGTEQFF	TGTGCCAGCAGACATCAGGGGGGGACTGAGCAGTTCTTC
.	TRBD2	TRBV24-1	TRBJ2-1	CPTSDFTSGRGNEQFF	TGTCCCACCAGTGATTTTACTAGCGGCCGGGGGAATGAGCAGTTCTTC
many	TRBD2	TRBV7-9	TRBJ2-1	CASSPGLVNEQFF	TGTGCCAGCAGCCCGGGACTAGTCAATGAGCAGTTCTTC
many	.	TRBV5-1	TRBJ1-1	CASSLHQGLAEAFF	TGCGCCAGCAGCTTGCACCAGGGACTGGCTGAAGCTTTCTTT
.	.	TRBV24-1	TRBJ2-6	CATSDPPSGANVLTF	TGTGCCACCAGTGATCCCCCTTCTGGGGCCAACGTCCTGACTTTC
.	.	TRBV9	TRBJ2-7	CASSVRDLGSEQYF	TGTGCCAGCAGCGTAAGGGACCTTGGGAGCGAGCAGTACTTC
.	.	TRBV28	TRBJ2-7	CASSLYQGYEQYF	TGTGCCAGCAGTTTATACCAGGGCTACGAGCAGTACTTC
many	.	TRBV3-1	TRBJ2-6	CASSPPGANVLTF	TGTGCCAGCAGCCCCCCTGGGGCCAACGTCCTGACTTTC
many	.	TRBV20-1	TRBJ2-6	CSARDLGANVLTF	TGCAGTGCTAGAGATTTGGGGGCCAACGTCCTGACTTTC